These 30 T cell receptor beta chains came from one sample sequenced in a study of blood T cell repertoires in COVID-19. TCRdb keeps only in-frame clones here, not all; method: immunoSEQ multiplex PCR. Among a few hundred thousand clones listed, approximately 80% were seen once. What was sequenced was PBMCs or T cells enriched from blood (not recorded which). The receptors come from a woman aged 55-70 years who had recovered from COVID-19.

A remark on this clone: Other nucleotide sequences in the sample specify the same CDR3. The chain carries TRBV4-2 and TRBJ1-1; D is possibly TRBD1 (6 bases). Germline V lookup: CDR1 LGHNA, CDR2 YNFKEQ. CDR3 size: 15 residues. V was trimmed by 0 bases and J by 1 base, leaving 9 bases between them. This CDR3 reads CASSQEVGANTEAFF. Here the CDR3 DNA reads TGTGCCAGCAGCCAAGAAGTGGGGGCGAACACTGAAGCTTTCTTT.

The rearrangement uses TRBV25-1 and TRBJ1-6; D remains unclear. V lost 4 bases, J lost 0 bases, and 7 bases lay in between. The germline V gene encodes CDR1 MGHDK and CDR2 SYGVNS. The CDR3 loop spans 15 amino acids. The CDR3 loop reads CASSARSSYNSPLHF. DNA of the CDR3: TGTGCCAGCAGTGCACGGAGCTCCTATAATTCACCCCTCCACTTT.

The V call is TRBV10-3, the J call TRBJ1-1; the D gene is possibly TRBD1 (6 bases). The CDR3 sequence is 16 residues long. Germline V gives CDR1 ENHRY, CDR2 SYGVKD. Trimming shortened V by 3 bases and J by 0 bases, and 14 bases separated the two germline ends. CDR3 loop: CAISEGGADMNTEAFF. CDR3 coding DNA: TGTGCCATCAGTGAAGGGGGGGCCGACATGAACACTGAAGCTTTCTTT.

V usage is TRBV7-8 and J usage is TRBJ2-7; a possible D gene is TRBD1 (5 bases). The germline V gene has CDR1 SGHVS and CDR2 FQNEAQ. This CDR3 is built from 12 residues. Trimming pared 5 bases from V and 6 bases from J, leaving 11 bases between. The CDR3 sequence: CASSQVGVEQYF. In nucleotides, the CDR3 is TGTGCCAGCAGCCAAGTAGGGGTCGAGCAGTACTTC.

The CDR3 sequence is CASSYLRETQYF. As DNA, the CDR3 is TGTGCCAGCAGCTACCTACGAGAGACCCAGTACTTC. The chain joins TRBV12-3 or TRBV12-4 to TRBJ2-5; D unresolved. Trimming removed 6 bases from V and 4 bases from J, with 9 bases in between. The CDR3 has 12 amino acids.

In DNA form, the CDR3 reads TGTGCCAGCAGTCGGTACAATGAGCAGTTCTTC. The encoded protein is CASSRYNEQFF. The chain has TRBV6-5 and TRBJ2-1; D is ambiguous. CDR1 is MNHEY, CDR2 SVGAGI, per germline. V was clipped by 5 bases and J by 4 bases, with 3 bases between them. The CDR3 spans 11 residues.

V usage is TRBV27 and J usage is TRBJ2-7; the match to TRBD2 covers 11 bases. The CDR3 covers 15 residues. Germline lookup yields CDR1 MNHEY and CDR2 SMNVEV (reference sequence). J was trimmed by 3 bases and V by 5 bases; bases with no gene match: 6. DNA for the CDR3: TGTGCCAGCAGTCCCCCGACTAGCGGGAACTACGAGCAGTACTTC. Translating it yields CASSPPTSGNYEQYF.

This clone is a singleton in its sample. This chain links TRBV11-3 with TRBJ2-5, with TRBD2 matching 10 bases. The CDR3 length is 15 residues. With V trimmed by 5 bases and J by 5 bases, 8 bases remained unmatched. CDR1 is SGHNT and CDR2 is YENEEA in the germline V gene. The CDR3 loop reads CASSQAGGPWETQYF. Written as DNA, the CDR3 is TGTGCCAGCAGCCAAGCGGGAGGGCCTTGGGAGACCCAGTACTTC.

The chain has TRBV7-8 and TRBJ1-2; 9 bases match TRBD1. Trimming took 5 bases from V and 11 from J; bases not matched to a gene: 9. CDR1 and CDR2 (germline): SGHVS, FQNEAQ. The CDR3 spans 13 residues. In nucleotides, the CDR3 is TGTGCCAGCAGCCCGAGGACAGGGGAGGGTTACACCTTC. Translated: CASSPRTGEGYTF.

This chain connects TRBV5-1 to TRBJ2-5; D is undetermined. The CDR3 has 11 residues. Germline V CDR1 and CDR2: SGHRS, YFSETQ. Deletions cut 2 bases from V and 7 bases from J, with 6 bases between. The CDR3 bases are TGCGCCAGCAGCTTTTACGGGACCCAGTACTTC. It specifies CASSFYGTQYF.

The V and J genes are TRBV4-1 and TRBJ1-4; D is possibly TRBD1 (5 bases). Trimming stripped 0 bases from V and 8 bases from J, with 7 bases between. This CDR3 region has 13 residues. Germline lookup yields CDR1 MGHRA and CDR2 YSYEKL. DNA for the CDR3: TGCGCCAGCAGCCAAGACAGGGAAGAAAAACTGTTTTTT. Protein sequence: CASSQDREEKLFF.

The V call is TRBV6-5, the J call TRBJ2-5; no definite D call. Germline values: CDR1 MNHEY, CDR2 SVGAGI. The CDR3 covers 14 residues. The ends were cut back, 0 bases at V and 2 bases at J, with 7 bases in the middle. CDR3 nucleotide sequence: TGTGCCAGCAGTTACTCGTACAGTCAAGAGACCCAGTACTTC. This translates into CASSYSYSQETQYF.

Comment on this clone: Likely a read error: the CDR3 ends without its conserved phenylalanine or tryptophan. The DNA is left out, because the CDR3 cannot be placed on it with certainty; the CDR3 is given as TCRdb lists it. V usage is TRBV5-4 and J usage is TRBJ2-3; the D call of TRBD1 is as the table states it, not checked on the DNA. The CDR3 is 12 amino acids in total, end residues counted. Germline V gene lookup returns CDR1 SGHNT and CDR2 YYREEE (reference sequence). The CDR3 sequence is CASSQGDRGPHY.

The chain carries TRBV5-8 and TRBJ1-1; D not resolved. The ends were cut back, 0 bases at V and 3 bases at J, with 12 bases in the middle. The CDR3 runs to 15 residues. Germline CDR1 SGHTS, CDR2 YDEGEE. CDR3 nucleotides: TGTGCCAGCAGCTTGGCCCGGGGTTCGTACACTGAAGCTTTCTTT. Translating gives CASSLARGSYTEAFF. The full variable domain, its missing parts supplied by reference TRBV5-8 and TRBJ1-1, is EAGVTQSPTHLIKTRGQQATLRCSPISGHTSVYWYQQALGLGLQFLLWYDEGEERNRGNFPPRFSGRQFPNYSSELNVNALELEDSALYLCASSLARGSYTEAFFGQGTRLTVV.

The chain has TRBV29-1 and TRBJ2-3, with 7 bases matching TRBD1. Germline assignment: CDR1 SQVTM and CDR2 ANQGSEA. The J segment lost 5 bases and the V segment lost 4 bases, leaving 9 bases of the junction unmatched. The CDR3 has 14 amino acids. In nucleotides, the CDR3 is TGCAGCGTTGCAACTCAGGGGGTAGGAGATACGCAGTATTTT. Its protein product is CSVATQGVGDTQYF.

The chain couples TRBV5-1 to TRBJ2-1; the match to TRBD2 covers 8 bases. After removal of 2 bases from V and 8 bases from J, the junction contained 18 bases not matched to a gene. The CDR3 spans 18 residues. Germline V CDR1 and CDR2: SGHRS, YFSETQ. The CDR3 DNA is TGCGCCAGCAGCTTTAACCCCCCCGAGACTAGCGTCGGCTATGAGCAGTTCTTC. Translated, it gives CASSFNPPETSVGYEQFF.

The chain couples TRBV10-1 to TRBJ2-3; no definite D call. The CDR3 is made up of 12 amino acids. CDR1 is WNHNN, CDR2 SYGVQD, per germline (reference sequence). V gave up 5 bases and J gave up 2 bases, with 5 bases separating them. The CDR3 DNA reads TGCGCCAGCAGTCCATCCACAGATACGCAGTATTTT. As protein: CASSPSTDTQYF.

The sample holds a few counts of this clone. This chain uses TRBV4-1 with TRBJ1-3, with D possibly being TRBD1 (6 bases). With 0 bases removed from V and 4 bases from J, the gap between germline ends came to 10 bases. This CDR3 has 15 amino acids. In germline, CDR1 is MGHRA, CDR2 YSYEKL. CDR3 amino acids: CASSQDRQGGNTIYF. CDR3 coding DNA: TGCGCCAGCAGCCAAGATAGGCAGGGGGGAAACACCATATATTTT.

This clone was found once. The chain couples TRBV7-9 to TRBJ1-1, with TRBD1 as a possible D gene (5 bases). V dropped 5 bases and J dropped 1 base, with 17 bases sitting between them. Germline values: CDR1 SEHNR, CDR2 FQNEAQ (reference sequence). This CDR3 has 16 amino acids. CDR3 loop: CASSAVLWGRNTEAFF. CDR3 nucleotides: TGTGCCAGCAGCGCCGTTCTCTGGGGCAGGAACACTGAAGCTTTCTTT.

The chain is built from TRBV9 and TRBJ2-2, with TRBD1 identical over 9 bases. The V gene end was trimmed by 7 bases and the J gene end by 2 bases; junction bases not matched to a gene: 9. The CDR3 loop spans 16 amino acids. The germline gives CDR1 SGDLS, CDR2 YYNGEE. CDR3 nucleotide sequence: TGTGCCAGCGCTTACCGGGGACAGGGTAACACCGGGGAGCTGTTTTTT. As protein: CASAYRGQGNTGELFF.

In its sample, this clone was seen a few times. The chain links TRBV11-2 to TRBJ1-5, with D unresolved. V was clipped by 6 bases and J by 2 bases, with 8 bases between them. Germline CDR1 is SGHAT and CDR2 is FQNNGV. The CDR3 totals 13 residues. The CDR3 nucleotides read TGTGCCAGCAGAGGCGGAGGCAATCAGCCCCAGCATTTT. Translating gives CASRGGGNQPQHF.

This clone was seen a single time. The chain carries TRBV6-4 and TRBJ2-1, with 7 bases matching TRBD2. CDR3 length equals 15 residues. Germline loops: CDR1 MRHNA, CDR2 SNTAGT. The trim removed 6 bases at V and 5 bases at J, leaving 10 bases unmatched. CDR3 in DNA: TGTGCCAGCAGCGCCCAAGCGGGACTCCACAATGAGCAGTTCTTC. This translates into CASSAQAGLHNEQFF.

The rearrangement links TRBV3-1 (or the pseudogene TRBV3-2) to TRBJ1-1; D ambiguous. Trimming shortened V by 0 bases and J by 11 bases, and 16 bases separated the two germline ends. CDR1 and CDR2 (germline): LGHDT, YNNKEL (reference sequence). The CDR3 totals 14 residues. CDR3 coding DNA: TGTGCCAGCAGCCAAGAAATTGATGGTCAGTTTGCTTTCTTT. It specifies CASSQEIDGQFAFF.

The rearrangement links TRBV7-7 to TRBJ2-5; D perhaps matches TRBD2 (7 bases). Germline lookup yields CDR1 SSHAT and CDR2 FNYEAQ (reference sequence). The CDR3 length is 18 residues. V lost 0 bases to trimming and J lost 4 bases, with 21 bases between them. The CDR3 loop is CASSLALGFGGAAETQYF. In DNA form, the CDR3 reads TGTGCCAGCAGCTTAGCGTTAGGTTTTGGGGGGGCTGCAGAGACCCAGTACTTC.

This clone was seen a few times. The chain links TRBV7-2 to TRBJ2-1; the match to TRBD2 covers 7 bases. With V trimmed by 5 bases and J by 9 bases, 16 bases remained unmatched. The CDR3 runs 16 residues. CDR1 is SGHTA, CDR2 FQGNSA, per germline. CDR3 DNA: TGTGCCAGCAGCCCATCGGGTGCGGGGGTTTGGGGTGAGCAGTTCTTC. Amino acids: CASSPSGAGVWGEQFF.

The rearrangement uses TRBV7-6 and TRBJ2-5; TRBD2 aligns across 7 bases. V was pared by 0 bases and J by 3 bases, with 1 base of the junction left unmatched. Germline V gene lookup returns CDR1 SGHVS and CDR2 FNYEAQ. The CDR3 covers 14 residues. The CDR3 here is CASSLAGREETQYF. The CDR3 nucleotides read TGTGCCAGCAGCTTAGCGGGGAGGGAAGAGACCCAGTACTTC.

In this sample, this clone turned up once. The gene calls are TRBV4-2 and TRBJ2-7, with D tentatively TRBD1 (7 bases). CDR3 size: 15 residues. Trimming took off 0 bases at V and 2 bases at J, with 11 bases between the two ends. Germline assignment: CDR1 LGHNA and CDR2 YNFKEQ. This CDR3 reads CASSQDRGAPYEQYF. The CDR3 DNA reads TGTGCCAGCAGCCAAGACAGGGGGGCCCCCTACGAGCAGTACTTC.

The CDR3 nucleotides are TGTGCCAGCAGAACCCGAGGGAGGGGAGAGACCCAGTACTTC. Amino acids: CASRTRGRGETQYF. The rearrangement links TRBV21-1 to TRBJ2-5; TRBD2 is taken as the D call from the table, unchecked against the DNA. TRBV21-1 is designated a pseudogene. The CDR3 runs 14 residues.

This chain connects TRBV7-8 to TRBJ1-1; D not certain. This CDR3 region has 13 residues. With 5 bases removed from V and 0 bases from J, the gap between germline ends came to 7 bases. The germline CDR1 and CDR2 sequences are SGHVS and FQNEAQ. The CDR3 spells CASSRELNTEAFF. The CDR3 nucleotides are TGTGCCAGCAGCCGTGAGTTGAACACTGAAGCTTTCTTT.

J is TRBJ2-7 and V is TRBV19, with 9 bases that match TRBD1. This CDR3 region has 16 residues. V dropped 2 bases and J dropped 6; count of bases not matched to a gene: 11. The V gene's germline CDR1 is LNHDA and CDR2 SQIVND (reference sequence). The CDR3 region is CASSISAGQGKGEQYF. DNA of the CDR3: TGTGCCAGTAGTATATCTGCGGGACAGGGTAAAGGCGAGCAGTACTTC.